This T cell receptor (beta chain) was obtained from a study of OX40 agonist ivuxolimab in advanced cancers. Whole-study context: Ivuxolimab was administered intravenously to patients at 0.01 to 10 mg/kg every 2 weeks. Antecedent anti-PD-1, anti-PD-L1 or anti-CTLA-4 therapy was permissible, with about 40% having received some.

This CDR3 is built from 12 residues. V was clipped by 2 bases and J by 0 bases, with 4 bases between them. Germline CDR1 is GTSNPN and CDR2 is SVGIG (reference sequence). Clones were sequenced by immunoSEQ multiplex PCR, and TCRdb holds only the in-frame ones, with some missing. This table has about 13,000 clones, approximately 80% appearing once. Only a few counts were recorded for this clone. This TCR came from an adult with an advanced solid tumor such as melanoma, head and neck, liver or kidney cancer. The gene calls are TRBV30 and TRBJ1-1; D gene ambiguous. The sequenced sample was CD4+ or CD8+ T cells sorted from blood, obtained in a trial of the OX40 agonist ivuxolimab. In DNA form, the CDR3 reads TGTGCCTGGAGTCCCCTGAACACTGAAGCTTTCTTT. Protein: CAWSPLNTEAFF.